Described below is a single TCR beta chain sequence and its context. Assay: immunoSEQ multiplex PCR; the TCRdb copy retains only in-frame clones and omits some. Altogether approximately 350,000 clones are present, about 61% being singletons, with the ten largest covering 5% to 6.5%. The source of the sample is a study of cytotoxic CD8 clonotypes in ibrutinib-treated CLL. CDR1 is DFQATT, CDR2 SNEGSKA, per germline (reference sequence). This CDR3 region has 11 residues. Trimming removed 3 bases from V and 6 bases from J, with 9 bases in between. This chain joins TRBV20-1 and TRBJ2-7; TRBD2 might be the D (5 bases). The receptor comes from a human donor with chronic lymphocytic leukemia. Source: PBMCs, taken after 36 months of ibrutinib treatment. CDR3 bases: TGCAGTGCTAGGAGGGATTTCGAGCAGTACTTC. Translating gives CSARRDFEQYF.